This T cell receptor (beta chain) was captured by sequencing in a study of OX40 agonist ivuxolimab in advanced cancers. Germline CDR1 reads PRHDT; CDR2 reads FYEKMQ (reference sequence). This CDR3 is 14 amino acids long. The ends were cut back, 5 bases at V and 1 base at J, with 9 bases in the middle. Generated by immunoSEQ multiplex PCR, the TCRdb table keeps only in-frame clones and is missing some. This sample has tens of thousands of clones, with more than 75% found just once. This chain uses TRBV13 with TRBJ2-4; no firm D call. The specimen comprised CD4+ or CD8+ T cells sorted from blood, sampled in a trial of the OX40 agonist ivuxolimab. This TCR came from an adult with an advanced solid tumor such as melanoma, head and neck, liver or kidney cancer. CDR3 sequence: CASSARRAKNIQYF. The CDR3 nucleotides are TGTGCCAGCAGCGCCCGAAGGGCCAAAAACATTCAGTACTTC.